Listed here are 3 T cell receptor beta chains from one sample, sequenced in a study of blood T cell repertoires in COVID-19. Repertoires were generated with immunoSEQ multiplex PCR, while TCRdb's copy carries only in-frame clones and drops some. The sample yields about 240,000 clones, around 83% seen once. Source material: peripheral blood. The source is a man in his thirties or forties who had recovered from COVID-19.

The sample holds one count of this clone. The V and J genes are TRBV11-2 and TRBJ1-2; maybe TRBD1 (6 bases). Germline-derived CDR1 and CDR2 are SGHAT and FQNNGV. V was cut by 4 bases and J by 7 bases, with 19 bases left in between. This CDR3 has 15 amino acids. The CDR3 region has the DNA TGTGCCAGCAGCTCCACACAGGGATCCCCGGCTGGCTACACCTTC. Translation: CASSSTQGSPAGYTF.

V usage is TRBV18 and J usage is TRBJ1-1; maybe TRBD1 (6 bases). The CDR3 covers 14 residues. V lost 8 bases and J lost 1, with 14 bases in between. Germline loops: CDR1 KGHSH, CDR2 LQKENI. CDR3 protein: CASRGGGPNTEAFF. For the CDR3, the DNA is TGTGCCAGCCGGGGAGGGGGACCGAACACTGAAGCTTTCTTT.

The rearrangement links TRBV5-8 to TRBJ1-5; TRBD1 agrees at 7 bases. CDR3 length equals 14 residues. The trim removed 4 bases at V and 2 bases at J, leaving 3 bases unmatched. Germline assignment: CDR1 SGHTS and CDR2 YDEGEE. CDR3 in amino acids: CASSTDRRNQPQHF. CDR3 nucleotide sequence: TGTGCCAGCAGCACGGACAGGCGCAATCAGCCCCAGCATTTT.